This T cell receptor (beta chain) derives from a study of T-cell reconstitution after alpha-beta-depleted transplantation in children. Study-level results: T-cell counts and diversity at one year following transplant were attributed mainly to newly produced T cells. Surviving recipient T cells and thymic progenitors accounted for the high day-60 TCRbeta diversity observed in some patients.

Notes on this clonotype: What it recognizes is unknown.

V shed 1 base, J shed 1 base, and the junction held 2 bases outside the gene matches. CDR3 length equals 16 residues. Germline V gene sequence: CDR1 SGHTA, CDR2 FQGNSA. Unique molecular identifiers were incorporated when the TCRbeta library was constructed. TCRdb fed the PCR reads into MiXCR, producing one record per CDR3 protein. The sample lists more than 500,000 distinct CDR3 sequences; 9.5% to 12% were seen once. Specimen: PBMCs, mostly from graft donor cells, collected 180 days after TCRalphabeta/CD19-depleted stem cell transplant. The TCR comes from a female patient under 10 years old who had a stem cell transplant for aplastic anemia, so the T cells may come from the graft donor. The chain employs TRBV7-2 and TRBJ2-5; 11 bases agree with TRBD2. CDR3 nucleotide sequence: TGTGCCAGCAGCTTAGTGGGGACTAGCGGCCAAGAGACCCAGTACTTC. It yields the protein CASSLVGTSGQETQYF.